The entry that follows covers one TCR beta chain sequence. This entry comes from a study of blood T cell repertoires in COVID-19. This CDR3 comprises 15 residues. Germline CDR1 SGHVS, CDR2 FQNEAQ. V gave up 5 bases and J gave up 3 bases; unmatched junction bases: 8. Under the authors' procedure: Nucleated cell counts were estimated from reference gene primer amplification. The method was immunoSEQ multiplex PCR; TCRdb's version includes in-frame clones alone and lacks a portion of them. The DNA gave D and trimming, while V, J and clone size come from that table. This table holds 200,000 to 250,000 clones, 88% found once.

The chain uses TRBV7-8 and TRBJ2-7; TRBD2 agrees at 9 bases. Source material: PBMCs or T cells enriched from blood (not recorded which). The clonotype was recovered from a woman younger than 45 who had been exposed to COVID-19. CDR3 in amino acids: CASSPLSGRSYEQYF. For the CDR3, the DNA is TGTGCCAGCAGCCCACTAAGCGGGAGGAGCTACGAGCAGTACTTC.